The 29 T cell receptor beta chains given below trace back to one sample, sequenced in a study of radiation and T cells in renal cell carcinoma. Documented time point: blood 4 weeks post-SBRT, at nephrectomy. Treatment denoted: 15 Gy SBRT to primary tumor, nephrectomy 4 weeks later. TCRdb keeps only in-frame clones here, not all; method: immunoSEQ multiplex PCR. The repertoire holds about 90,000 clones, with 80% to 90% as singletons. Here the sequenced sample was blood, taken from a patient whose treatment included radiotherapy and nephrectomy. The receptor source for this set is a man aged 60 to 69 with renal cell carcinoma.

The CDR3 loop reads CASSRRGTSGPNEQFF. In DNA form, the CDR3 reads TGTGCCAGCAGCCGGAGGGGGACTAGCGGCCCCAATGAGCAGTTCTTC. V and J are TRBV7-9 and TRBJ2-1; 11 bases fit TRBD2. V lost 5 bases and J lost 6; bases outside the gene matches: 9. The CDR3 loop spans 16 amino acids. CDR1 and CDR2 (germline): SEHNR, FQNEAQ (reference sequence). Based on the CDR3 plus reference TRBV7-9 and TRBJ2-1, the full variable domain is DTGVSQNPRHKITKRGQNVTFRCDPISEHNRLYWYRQTLGQGPEFLTYFQNEAQLEKSRLLSDRFSAERPKGSFSTLEIQRTEQGDSAMYLCASSRRGTSGPNEQFFGPGTRLTVL.

This chain joins TRBV29-1 and TRBJ2-3, with 14 bases matching TRBD2. The germline V gene encodes CDR1 SQVTM and CDR2 ANQGSEA. Trimming at V came to 6 bases and at J to 6 bases, leaving 2 bases not matched to a gene. The CDR3 has 13 residues. The CDR3 here is CSVGLAGADTQYF. The CDR3, as DNA: TGCAGCGTGGGACTAGCGGGAGCGGATACGCAGTATTTT.

V usage is TRBV25-1 and J usage is TRBJ1-2; D gene uncertain. From germline, CDR1 is MGHDK and CDR2 SYGVNS. Trimming left V 2 bases short and J 3 bases short, with 13 bases between. The CDR3 loop spans 15 amino acids. Here the CDR3 reads CASSETTSRDYGYTF. CDR3 bases: TGTGCCAGCAGTGAAACCACCAGCCGCGACTATGGCTACACCTTC.

The chain joins TRBV5-1 to TRBJ2-7; a weak D match, TRBD2 (5 bases). V lost 3 bases and J 6 bases, leaving 19 bases between the germline ends. The CDR3 contains 15 residues. Per germline, CDR1 SGHRS and CDR2 YFSETQ. The CDR3, as DNA: TGCGCCAGCAGCTCAGCCCCTCGGGGAAGCCTCGAGCAGTACTTC. This codes for CASSSAPRGSLEQYF.

A note on this clone: The same CDR3 also results from other DNA sequences found in this sample. V gene TRBV18 combines with J gene TRBJ2-7, with D maybe TRBD2 (5 bases). Trimming took 3 bases from V and 3 from J, leaving 6 bases between them. This CDR3 spans 12 amino acids. Looked up from germline, CDR1 is KGHSH and CDR2 is LQKENI. CDR3 sequence: CASSPTSYEQYF. In DNA form, the CDR3 reads TGTGCCAGCTCACCTACTAGCTACGAGCAGTACTTC. Complete variable domain (other parts from reference TRBV18 and TRBJ2-7): NAGVMQNPRHLVRRRGQEARLRCSPMKGHSHVYWYRQLPEEGLKFMVYLQKENIIDESGMPKERFSAEFPKEGPSILRIQQVVRGDSAAYFCASSPTSYEQYFGPGTRLTVT.

The chain employs TRBV11-2 and TRBJ2-3; D is unclear. Germline V CDR1 and CDR2: SGHAT, FQNNGV. Trimming removed 0 bases from V and 2 bases from J, with 9 bases in between. The CDR3 length is 15 residues. The CDR3 DNA reads TGTGCCAGCAGCTTAGATCGTACCAACACAGATACGCAGTATTTT. This gives the protein CASSLDRTNTDTQYF.

The chain uses TRBV2 and TRBJ1-2; D uncertain. CDR1 and CDR2 from the germline V gene are SNHLY and FYNNEI. This CDR3 contains 14 residues. V was clipped by 5 bases and J by 4 bases, with 14 bases between them. CDR3 in DNA: TGTGCCAGCAGTCCCGAAACATTCGGCTATGGCTACACCTTC. Protein: CASSPETFGYGYTF.

This clone appeared once. The chain combines TRBV5-6 with TRBJ2-1, with D possibly TRBD2 on 5 matching bases. Trimming removed 2 bases from V and 4 bases from J, with 19 bases in between. The V gene's germline CDR1 is SGHDT and CDR2 YYEEEE. The CDR3 is made up of 17 amino acids. CDR3 coding DNA: TGTGCCAGCAGCTTCCTGACTGCTCCCTCGGGGTACAATGAGCAGTTCTTC. Protein product: CASSFLTAPSGYNEQFF.

This clone came up once. The chain recombines TRBV6-5 with TRBJ2-7, with TRBD1 as a possible D gene (7 bases). The CDR3 is 14 residues long. V gave up 9 bases and J gave up 0 bases, with 15 bases separating them. The germline V gene has CDR1 MNHEY and CDR2 SVGAGI. CDR3 protein: CARTLRDSSYEQYF. The CDR3 DNA follows: TGTGCCAGGACCCTGCGGGACAGCTCCTACGAGCAGTACTTC.

The chain links TRBV10-3 to TRBJ1-4; 7 nucleotides match TRBD1. Germline values: CDR1 ENHRY, CDR2 SYGVKD. Trimming cost V 3 bases and J 8 bases; bases outside gene matches: 6. This CDR3 has 14 amino acids. This chain's CDR3 is CAISDNRGGEKLFF. For the CDR3, the DNA is TGTGCCATCAGTGATAACAGGGGTGGGGAAAAACTGTTTTTT.

The V and J genes are TRBV5-1 and TRBJ2-7; D is unclear. Germline CDR1 and CDR2: SGHRS and YFSETQ. The CDR3 consists of 15 residues. V lost 1 base and J 0 bases, leaving 11 bases between the germline ends. CDR3 sequence: CASSLKVSDSYEQYF. The CDR3 DNA reads TGCGCCAGCAGCTTGAAGGTTAGTGACTCCTACGAGCAGTACTTC.

Here the CDR3 DNA reads TGTGCCAGTAGTTCCCAGGGGAGCAGCTACGAGCAGTACTTC. Translating gives CASSSQGSSYEQYF. The rearrangement uses TRBV19 and TRBJ2-7; D may be TRBD1 (6 bases). V lost 5 bases and J 3 bases, leaving 14 bases between the germline ends. CDR3 size: 14 residues. The germline CDR1 and CDR2 sequences are LNHDA and SQIVND (reference sequence).

The genes are TRBV19 and TRBJ2-2; 10 bases line up with TRBD1. Germline V lookup: CDR1 LNHDA, CDR2 SQIVND (reference sequence). V lost 3 bases and J lost 6; bases outside the gene matches: 4. The CDR3 consists of 15 residues. In DNA form, the CDR3 reads TGTGCCAGTAGTATGGAAGGGACAGGGGCCGGGGAGCTGTTTTTT. This gives the protein CASSMEGTGAGELFF.

This clone was detected only once. The chain employs TRBV9 and TRBJ2-2; 8 nucleotides match TRBD2. V lost 3 bases, J lost 2 bases, and 12 bases stayed unmatched. CDR3 size: 18 residues. Germline V lookup: CDR1 SGDLS, CDR2 YYNGEE. CDR3 sequence reads: CASSAPLAAGTNTGELFF. As DNA, the CDR3 is TGTGCCAGCAGCGCGCCACTAGCGGCAGGAACAAACACCGGGGAGCTGTTTTTT.

Here the CDR3 DNA reads TGCGCCAGCAGCCAAGATTTCTTAGCGGGGTCCTACGAGCAGTACTTC. This gives the protein CASSQDFLAGSYEQYF. The chain carries TRBV4-1 and TRBJ2-7; TRBD2 agrees at 8 bases. The CDR3 loop spans 16 amino acids. The J segment lost 1 base and the V segment lost 0 bases, leaving 5 bases of the junction unmatched. Per germline, CDR1 MGHRA and CDR2 YSYEKL.

The rearrangement links TRBV21-1 to TRBJ2-5. TRBV21-1 corresponds to a pseudogene. The CDR3 runs to 9 residues. The CDR3 region is CASRETQYF. The DNA for the CDR3 is TGTGCCAGCAGGGAGACCCAGTACTTC.

The CDR3 spells CASSPRGPNEKLFF. The CDR3 DNA reads as TGTGCCAGCAGTCCCAGGGGGCCGAATGAAAAACTGTTTTTT. The chain combines TRBV2 with TRBJ1-4, with 8 nucleotides matching TRBD1. CDR3 size: 14 residues. V shed 5 bases and J 5 bases; nucleotides not matched to a gene: 4. Germline-derived CDR1 and CDR2 are SNHLY and FYNNEI.

The gene calls are TRBV4-2 and TRBJ2-1; TRBD2 aligns across 10 bases. Germline CDR1 reads LGHNA; CDR2 reads YNFKEQ. V was pared by 1 base and J by 1 base, with 7 bases of the junction left unmatched. This CDR3 spans 18 amino acids. The DNA of the CDR3 is TGTGCCAGCAGCCAAGTTACTAGCGGGGTCTATTCCTACAATGAGCAGTTCTTC. It specifies CASSQVTSGVYSYNEQFF.

This clone appeared a few times. Other nucleotide sequences from this sample produce the same CDR3. V usage is TRBV10-1 and J usage is TRBJ2-7; a possible D gene is TRBD1 (6 bases). The V end lost 4 bases, the J end lost 4 bases, and 8 bases lay between the germline ends. CDR1 is WNHNN, CDR2 SYGVQD, per germline (reference sequence). This CDR3 is 12 amino acids long. Here the CDR3 DNA reads TGCGCCAGCAGTGCAGGGGCGTACGAGCAGTACTTC. Its translation is CASSAGAYEQYF.

This clone was detected only a few times. The genes are TRBV28 and TRBJ2-5; tentative D call: TRBD2 (5 bases). Germline CDR1 and CDR2: MDHEN and SYDVKM. The CDR3 totals 13 residues. The germline V and J ends were trimmed by 3 bases and 4 bases, with 9 bases remaining between them. The CDR3 loop reads CASSLISGETQYF. The CDR3 region has the DNA TGTGCCAGCAGTTTGATCAGCGGAGAGACCCAGTACTTC.

This chain uses TRBV19 with TRBJ2-1; TRBD2 aligns across 8 bases. The V segment lost 5 bases and the J segment 7 bases; nucleotides outside the gene matches: 13. The CDR3 has 16 amino acids. Germline values: CDR1 LNHDA, CDR2 SQIVND (reference sequence). CDR3: CASSPQVGGRTNEQFF. The DNA of the CDR3 is TGTGCCAGTAGTCCCCAGGTTGGCGGGAGGACGAATGAGCAGTTCTTC.

This chain connects TRBV4-1 to TRBJ1-4, with 10 nucleotides matching TRBD1. The CDR3 contains 16 residues. Unmatched junction bases numbered 6, after V lost 0 bases and J lost 8 bases. Germline V gene sequence: CDR1 MGHRA, CDR2 YSYEKL. CDR3 coding DNA: TGCGCCAGCAGCCAAGATCGGGACAGGGGCCGGGAAAAACTGTTTTTT. Its translation: CASSQDRDRGREKLFF.

This chain joins TRBV28 and TRBJ1-5, with a possible D match to TRBD1 (6 bases). The CDR3 is 15 residues long. With 6 bases removed from V and 3 bases from J, the gap between germline ends came to 15 bases. Germline lookup yields CDR1 MDHEN and CDR2 SYDVKM. The CDR3 bases are TGTGCCAGCAGGGAACAGGGTGGAAACAATCAGCCCCAGCATTTT. Protein: CASREQGGNNQPQHF.

The J gene is TRBJ1-5, the V gene TRBV6-5, with 7 bases aligning to TRBD1. V was pared by 6 bases and J by 6 bases, with 11 bases of the junction left unmatched. The CDR3 is 15 residues long. Germline V gene sequence: CDR1 MNHEY, CDR2 SVGAGI. The CDR3 loop is CASRVPGQSFQPQHF. In nucleotides, the CDR3 is TGTGCCAGCAGGGTACCGGGACAGAGTTTTCAGCCCCAGCATTTT.

The chain has TRBV27 and TRBJ2-6; possibly TRBD1 for D (6 bases). The V gene lost 6 bases and the J gene lost 0 bases, with 18 bases spanning the gap. CDR3 size: 18 residues. The germline CDR1 and CDR2 sequences are MNHEY and SMNVEV (reference sequence). The CDR3 DNA is TGTGCCAGCAGCTCCGGGACACCTTGGTCCTCTGGGGCCAACGTCCTGACTTTC. Its protein is CASSSGTPWSSGANVLTF.

A single count supports this clone. The chain combines TRBV12-2 with TRBJ2-7; the DNA was not used to check the table's D call, TRBD1. TRBV12-2 is annotated as a pseudogene. The CDR3 totals 17 residues. CDR3 DNA sequence: TGTGCAAGTCGCCAACAAAGCAAGGGGCCAACCTCCTACGAGCAGTACTTC. Its translation is CASRQQSKGPTSYEQYF.

The J gene is TRBJ2-4, the V gene TRBV5-1; possibly TRBD1 or TRBD2 for D (5 bases each). The germline V and J ends were trimmed by 2 bases and 6 bases, with 9 bases remaining between them. CDR3 size: 13 residues. Germline V gene lookup returns CDR1 SGHRS and CDR2 YFSETQ. The CDR3 region is CASSFRDPNIQYF. In DNA form, the CDR3 reads TGCGCCAGCAGCTTCCGGGACCCAAACATTCAGTACTTC.

The chain uses TRBV7-9 and TRBJ2-1; D not resolved. Deletions cut 0 bases from V and 12 bases from J, with 12 bases between. The germline gives CDR1 SEHNR, CDR2 FQNEAQ (reference sequence). CDR3 length: 13 residues. Here the CDR3 DNA reads TGTGCCAGCAGCTTAGCTCCGCGTGGTGTGCAGTTCTTC. Translation gives CASSLAPRGVQFF. The whole variable domain, filled in from reference TRBV7-9 and TRBJ2-1, reads DTGVSQNPRHKITKRGQNVTFRCDPISEHNRLYWYRQTLGQGPEFLTYFQNEAQLEKSRLLSDRFSAERPKGSFSTLEIQRTEQGDSAMYLCASSLAPRGVQFFGPGTRLTVL.

The CDR3 spells CASSGVYYGYTF. The DNA for the CDR3 is TGTGCCAGCAGTGGGGTATACTATGGCTACACCTTC. The rearrangement uses TRBV25-1 and TRBJ1-2; no firm D call. From germline, CDR1 is MGHDK and CDR2 SYGVNS. This CDR3 has 12 amino acids. With 4 bases removed from V and 3 bases from J, the gap between germline ends came to 6 bases.